Below, 7 T cell receptor beta chains from the same sample are listed, as sequenced in a study of cytomegalovirus exposure and HLA in healthy donors. Vbeta (60) and Jbeta (13) primers were used in the PCR. Sequencing was performed with immunoSEQ multiplex PCR; in TCRdb, only in-frame clones are kept and a portion is missing. The data contain some 130,000 clones, about four fifths of them singletons. Source material: PBMCs. The receptors stem from a man aged 25 to 40 in good health.

The V call is TRBV10-1, the J call TRBJ2-3; 11 nucleotides align to TRBD1. With V trimmed by 8 bases and J by 6 bases, 1 base remained unmatched. The CDR3 loop spans 12 amino acids. The V gene's germline CDR1 is WNHNN and CDR2 SYGVQD (reference sequence). CDR3: CASGDRGDTQYF. The CDR3 nucleotides are TGCGCCAGCGGGGACAGGGGGGATACGCAGTATTTT.

As for this clone: Sequence at one end of the junction differs from germline and may be a read error. The gene calls are TRBV19 and TRBJ2-2, with TRBD2 identical over 11 bases. The germline V gene encodes CDR1 LNHDA and CDR2 SQIVND (reference sequence). The CDR3 runs 14 residues. CDR3 loop: CACRLAGNTGELFF. CDR3 nucleotide sequence: TGTGCCTGTAGACTAGCGGGAAACACCGGGGAGCTGTTTTTT. Filled out from reference TRBV19 and TRBJ2-2, the complete variable domain reads DGGITQSPKYLFRKEGQNVTLSCEQNLNHDAMYWYRQDPGQGLRLIYYSQIVNDFQKGDIAEGYSVSREKKESFPLTVTSAQKNPTAFYLCACRLAGNTGELFFGEGSRLTVL.

The J gene is TRBJ2-7, the V gene TRBV11-2, with D possibly being TRBD2 (7 bases). Germline V CDR1 and CDR2: SGHAT, FQNNGV. V was pared by 2 bases and J by 0 bases, with 11 bases between. The CDR3 is made up of 15 amino acids. The CDR3 protein is CASSLTGGSSYEQYF. The DNA for the CDR3 is TGTGCCAGCAGCTTAACGGGGGGCAGCTCCTACGAGCAGTACTTC.

The V and J genes are TRBV28 and TRBJ2-6, with D tentatively TRBD1 (5 bases). CDR3 size: 19 residues. Germline V gene sequence: CDR1 MDHEN, CDR2 SYDVKM. V was pared by 4 bases and J by 0 bases, with 19 bases between. The DNA for the CDR3 is TGTGCCAGCAGTTCTGATCCGGCAGGGTCCTTCTCTGGGGCCAACGTCCTGACTTTC. Translated, it gives CASSSDPAGSFSGANVLTF.

Written as DNA, the CDR3 is TGCGCCAGCAGCCAAGCACTCCCTACCTACAATGAGCAGTTCTTC. This sequence encodes CASSQALPTYNEQFF. The chain employs TRBV4-1 and TRBJ2-1; no reliable D call. The CDR3 is 15 residues long. Trimming took 1 base from V and 2 from J, leaving 9 bases between them. The germline CDR1 and CDR2 sequences are MGHRA and YSYEKL.

This clone was observed once. The rearrangement links TRBV5-6 to TRBJ1-1; D unresolved. From germline, CDR1 is SGHDT and CDR2 YYEEEE. The CDR3 has 15 amino acids. Trimming removed 6 bases at V and 1 base at J, with 16 bases between. CDR3 nucleotides: TGTGCCAGCACCCCCGCAGCGAATTGGAACACTGAAGCTTTCTTT. It is translated as CASTPAANWNTEAFF.

The V and J genes are TRBV18 and TRBJ2-5, with TRBD1 as a possible D gene (6 bases). There are 12 residues in the CDR3. Germline CDR1 KGHSH, CDR2 LQKENI. V lost 6 bases and J lost 3, with 8 bases in between. CDR3 in DNA: TGTGCCAGCTCCTCAGGGGAAGAGACCCAGTACTTC. Translated: CASSSGEETQYF.